This T cell receptor beta chain appears in the sequencing data of a study of cytomegalovirus exposure and HLA in healthy donors. Turning to the study itself: Later analysis reported that the 120 or so validation repertoires shared the platform of the approximately 670 first-cohort repertoires.

The repertoire was sequenced with immunoSEQ multiplex PCR; TCRdb's copy has only in-frame clones and lacks some. The data contain 190,000 or so clones, roughly 84% of them singletons. CDR1 and CDR2 (germline): MGHDK, SYGVNS. The CDR3 is 13 amino acids. V was cut by 4 bases and J by 3 bases, with 10 bases left in between. General observations from the study: The majority of TCR sequences were rare, yet some public TCRs appeared in many donors.

This clone was observed a handful of times. Its antigen is unknown. The chain couples TRBV25-1 to TRBJ2-7; D is possibly TRBD2 (6 bases). This clonotype was obtained from a woman aged 18 to 35 in good health and CMV-seropositive. The sample taken for sequencing was PBMCs. The CDR3 here is CASSVQGGYEQYF. Written as DNA, the CDR3 is TGTGCCAGCAGTGTTCAGGGAGGCTACGAGCAGTACTTC.